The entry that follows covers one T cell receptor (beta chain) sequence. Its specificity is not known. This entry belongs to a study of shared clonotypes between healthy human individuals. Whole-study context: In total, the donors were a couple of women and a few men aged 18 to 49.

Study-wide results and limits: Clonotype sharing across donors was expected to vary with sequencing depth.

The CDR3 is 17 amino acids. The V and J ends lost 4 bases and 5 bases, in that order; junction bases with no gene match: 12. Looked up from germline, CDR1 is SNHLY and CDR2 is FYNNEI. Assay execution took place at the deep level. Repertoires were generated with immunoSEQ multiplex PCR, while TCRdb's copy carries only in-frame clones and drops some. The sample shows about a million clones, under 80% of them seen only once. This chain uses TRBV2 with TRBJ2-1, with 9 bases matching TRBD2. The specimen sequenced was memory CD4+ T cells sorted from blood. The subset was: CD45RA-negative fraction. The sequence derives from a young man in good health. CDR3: CASSVLGGRATHNEQFF. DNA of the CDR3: TGTGCCAGCAGTGTCCTTGGCGGGAGGGCCACCCACAATGAGCAGTTCTTC.